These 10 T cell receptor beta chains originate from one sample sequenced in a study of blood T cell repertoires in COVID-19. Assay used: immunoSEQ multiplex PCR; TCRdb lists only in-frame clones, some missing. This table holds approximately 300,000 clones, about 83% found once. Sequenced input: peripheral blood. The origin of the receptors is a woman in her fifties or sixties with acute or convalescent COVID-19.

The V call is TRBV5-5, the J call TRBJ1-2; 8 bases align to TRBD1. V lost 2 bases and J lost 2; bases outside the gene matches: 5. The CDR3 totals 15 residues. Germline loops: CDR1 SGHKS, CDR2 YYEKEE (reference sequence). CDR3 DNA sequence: TGTGCCAGCAGCTTCCGGGACAGGCTCAACTATGGCTACACCTTC. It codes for CASSFRDRLNYGYTF.

CDR3: CASSYHWDRSYKLSNQPQHF. DNA of the CDR3: TGTGCCAGCAGTTACCATTGGGACAGGAGCTACAAGTTAAGCAATCAGCCCCAGCATTTT. The chain has TRBV6-2 or TRBV6-3 and TRBJ1-5, with 8 bases matching TRBD1. The CDR3 has 20 amino acids. CDR1 and CDR2 from the germline V gene are MNHEY and SVGEGT. V dropped 2 bases and J dropped 1; count of bases not matched to a gene: 16.

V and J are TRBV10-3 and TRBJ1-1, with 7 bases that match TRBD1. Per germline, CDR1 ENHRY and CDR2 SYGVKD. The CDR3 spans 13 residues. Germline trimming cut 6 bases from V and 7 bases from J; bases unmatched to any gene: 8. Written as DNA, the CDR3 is TGTGCCATCAGCAGACAGGGAGATCTTGAAGCTTTCTTT. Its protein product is CAISRQGDLEAFF.

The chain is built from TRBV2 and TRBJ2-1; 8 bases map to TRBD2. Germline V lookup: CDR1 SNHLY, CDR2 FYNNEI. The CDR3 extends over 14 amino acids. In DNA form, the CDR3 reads TGTGTCCGGGAGGGCGGATTCTCCTACAATGAGCAGTTCTTC. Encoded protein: CVREGGFSYNEQFF.

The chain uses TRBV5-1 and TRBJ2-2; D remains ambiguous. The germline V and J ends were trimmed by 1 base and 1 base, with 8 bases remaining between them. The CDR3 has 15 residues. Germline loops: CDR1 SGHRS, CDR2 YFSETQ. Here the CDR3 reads CASSLLAGNTGELFF. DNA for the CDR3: TGCGCCAGCAGCTTGTTGGCAGGGAACACCGGGGAGCTGTTTTTT. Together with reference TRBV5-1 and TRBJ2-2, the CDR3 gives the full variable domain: KAGVTQTPRYLIKTRGQQVTLSCSPISGHRSVSWYQQTPGQGLQFLFEYFSETQRNKGNFPGRFSGRQFSNSRSEMNVSTLELGDSALYLCASSLLAGNTGELFFGEGSRLTVL.

DNA for the CDR3: TGTGCCACCAGTGAGCCGGGTCCGGATGAGCAGTTCTTC. Protein sequence: CATSEPGPDEQFF. The chain carries TRBV24-1 and TRBJ2-1; D gene uncertain. Per germline, CDR1 KGHDR and CDR2 SFDVKD. Trimming took off 4 bases at V and 8 bases at J, with 11 bases between the two ends. The CDR3 extends over 13 amino acids.

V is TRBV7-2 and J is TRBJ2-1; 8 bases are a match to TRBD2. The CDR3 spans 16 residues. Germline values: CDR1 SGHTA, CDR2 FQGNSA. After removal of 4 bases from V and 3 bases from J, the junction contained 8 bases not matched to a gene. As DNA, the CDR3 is TGTGCCAGCAGCTCAAGGGGACTAGTTAACTACAATGAGCAGTTCTTC. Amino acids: CASSSRGLVNYNEQFF.

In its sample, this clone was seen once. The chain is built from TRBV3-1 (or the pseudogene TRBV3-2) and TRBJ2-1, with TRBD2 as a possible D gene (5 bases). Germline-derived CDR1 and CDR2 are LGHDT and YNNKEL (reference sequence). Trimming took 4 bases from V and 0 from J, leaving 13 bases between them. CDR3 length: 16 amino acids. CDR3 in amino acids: CASSRPAALSYNEQFF. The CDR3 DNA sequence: TGTGCCAGCAGCCGTCCAGCGGCCCTCTCCTACAATGAGCAGTTCTTC.

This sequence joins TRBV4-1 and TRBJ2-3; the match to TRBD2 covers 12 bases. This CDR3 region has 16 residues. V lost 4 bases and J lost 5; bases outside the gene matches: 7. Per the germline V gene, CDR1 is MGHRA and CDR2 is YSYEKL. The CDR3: CASSLSSGRAVDTQYF. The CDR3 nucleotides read TGCGCCAGCAGCCTCTCTAGCGGGAGGGCCGTAGATACGCAGTATTTT.

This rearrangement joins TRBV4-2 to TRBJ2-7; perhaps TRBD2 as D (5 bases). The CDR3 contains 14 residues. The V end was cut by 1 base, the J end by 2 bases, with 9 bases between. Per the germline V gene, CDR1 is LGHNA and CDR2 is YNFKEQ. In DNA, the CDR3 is TGTGCCAGCAGCCAAGTGGAGGTTCCCTACGAGCAGTACTTC. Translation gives CASSQVEVPYEQYF.